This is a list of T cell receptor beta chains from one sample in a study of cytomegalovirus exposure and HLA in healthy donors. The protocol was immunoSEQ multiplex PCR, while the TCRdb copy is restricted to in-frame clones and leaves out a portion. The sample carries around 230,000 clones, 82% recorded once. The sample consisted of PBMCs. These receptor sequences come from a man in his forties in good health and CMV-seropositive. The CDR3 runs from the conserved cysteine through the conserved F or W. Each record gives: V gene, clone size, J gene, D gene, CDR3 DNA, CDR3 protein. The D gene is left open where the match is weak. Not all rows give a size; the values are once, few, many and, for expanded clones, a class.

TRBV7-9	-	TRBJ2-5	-	TGTGCCAGCAGCCTACCAGACGGGGAGACCCAGTACTTC	CASSLPDGETQYF
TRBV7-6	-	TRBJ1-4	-	TGTGCCAGCAGCTTAATTGGGACAAGGAGTTCTAATGAAAAACTGTTTTTT	CASSLIGTRSSNEKLFF
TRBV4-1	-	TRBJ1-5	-	TGCGCCAGCAGCCACGGGACACCCTACAATCAGCCCCAGCATTTT	CASSHGTPYNQPQHF
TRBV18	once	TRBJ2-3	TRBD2	TGTGCCAGCTCAGAACTAGCGGGAGGAACAGATACGCAGTATTTT	CASSELAGGTDTQYF
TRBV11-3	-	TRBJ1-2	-	TGTGCCAGCAGTACGATCGGGGAGGGTTCCTTAATCTATGGCTACACCTTC	CASSTIGEGSLIYGYTF
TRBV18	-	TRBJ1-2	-	TGTGCCAGCTCCCCGGGACAAGGCTACACCTTC	CASSPGQGYTF
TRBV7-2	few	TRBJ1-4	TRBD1	TGTGCCAGCAGTTTCCAAGGGGGCCCCACTAATGAAAAACTGTTTTTT	CASSFQGGPTNEKLFF
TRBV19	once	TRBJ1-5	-	TGTGCCAGTACCCAAACTCAGGGGAAATATAGCAATCAGCCCCAGCATTTT	CASTQTQGKYSNQPQHF
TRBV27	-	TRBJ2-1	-	TGTGCCAGCAGTCGATGGAGCTCCTACAATGAGCAGTTCTTC	CASSRWSSYNEQFF
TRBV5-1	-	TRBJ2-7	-	TGCGCCAGCAGCTTCGCGGGGTCCTACGAGCAGTACTTC	CASSFAGSYEQYF
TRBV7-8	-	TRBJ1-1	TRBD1	TGTGCCAGCAGCTTGGACAGGGGGACTGAAGCTTTCTTT	CASSLDRGTEAFF
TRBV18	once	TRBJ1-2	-	TGTGCCAGCTCACCACCGGCCATTAACTATGGCTACACCTTC	CASSPPAINYGYTF
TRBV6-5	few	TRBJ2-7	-	TGTGCCAGCAGTGTGAATCGGGACTTCGCCTACGAGCAGTACTTC	CASSVNRDFAYEQYF
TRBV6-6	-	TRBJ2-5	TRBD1	TGTGCCAGCAACCGGGACAGGGACCAAGAGACCCAGTACTTC	CASNRDRDQETQYF